The clone carrying this TCR beta chain was seen a few times. The antigen is not known. This sample stems from a study of T-cell memory formation after mild COVID-19. Constant-segment primers and 5'RACE yielded cDNA libraries for TCR alpha and TCR beta, each carrying sample barcodes and UMIs. TCRdb fed the 5' RACE reads into MiXCR, producing one record per CDR3 protein. The data show about 320,000 distinct CDR3 sequences, roughly an eighth seen once. Trimming removed 6 bases at V and 0 bases at J, with 15 bases between. This CDR3 spans 15 amino acids. Whole-study findings and limits: In pre-infection memory, a portion of responding clones appeared, which suggested that cross-reactive memory joined. From day 15 to 85, contracting clones were balanced between CD4 and CD8, whereas later expanders leaned toward CD4+. CD4+ clones that contracted lay mainly in CM and EM; CD8+ ones lay in EMRA.

The receptor comes from a man younger than 30 who had mild COVID-19 (a few samples of this study predate the infection). Cell type and time point are not known. The V call is TRBV12-3 or TRBV12-4, the J call TRBJ2-7; D gene ambiguous. The sample consisted of PBMCs or a T cell subset sorted from them (not recorded which). In DNA, the CDR3 is TGTGCCAGCAGCTATGCCCCGGCATTCTCCTACGAGCAGTACTTC. Its protein is CASSYAPAFSYEQYF.